This T cell receptor beta chain comes out of a study of identical twins. The study's findings and limits: Out-of-frame alpha sequences shared by twins showed excess low generation probability. Fewer insertions characterized abundant cord blood beta clonotypes, whereas memory repertoires showed none. Not following the same donors, the study drew its conclusions from cross-sectional statistical analysis.

Germline CDR1 and CDR2: SNHLY and FYNNEI. The V end was cut by 9 bases, the J end by 0 bases, with 15 bases between. CDR3 length equals 14 residues. This clonotype was seen only a few times. Its specificity is not known. TCRdb re-analysed the 5' RACE reads in MiXCR, keeping a single row per CDR3 protein. The sample holds 400,000 to 500,000 distinct CDR3 sequences, roughly 18% seen once. With no exceptions, donors were healthy Caucasians. The clonotype was recovered from a man aged 50 to 60 in good health. The rearrangement links TRBV2 to TRBJ2-7; D is uncertain. Sequenced: naive T cells sorted from blood. The CDR3 reads CASGYEDSSYEQYF. As DNA, the CDR3 is TGTGCCAGTGGGTACGAGGATAGCTCCTACGAGCAGTACTTC.